The clone carrying this T cell receptor (beta chain) has only a few counts. What it binds is not known. This entry belongs to a study of cytomegalovirus exposure and HLA in healthy donors. Overall study results and limits: Earlier results showed most TCR beta V segments being productive about 90% or about 30% of the time.

Germline CDR1 and CDR2: MNHNY and SVGAGI (reference sequence). The CDR3 totals 13 residues. Trimming at V came to 2 bases and at J to 6 bases, leaving 4 bases not matched to a gene. Both 60 Vbeta primers and 13 Jbeta primers went into the PCR. Per the original data handling: In a later analysis, of some 80 million unique beta chains, roughly 9.9 million appeared in at least two donors. The table came from immunoSEQ multiplex PCR; TCRdb's copy has only in-frame clones and leaves some out. V, J and clone size are those of that table, while D and trimming were read from the DNA. This table has 150,000 to 200,000 clones, approximately 85% appearing once.

Sequenced input: PBMCs. The receptor was isolated from a man aged 18-30 years in good health and CMV-seropositive. The chain uses TRBV6-6 and TRBJ2-7, with 7 positions matching TRBD1. CDR3 DNA: TGTGCCAGCAGTTACCCCGGGACAGCCGAGCAGTACTTC. As protein: CASSYPGTAEQYF.